Shown below are 28 T cell receptor beta chains from a single sample sequenced in a study of T cell responses to AZD1222 COVID-19 vaccine. The repertoire was sequenced with immunoSEQ multiplex PCR; TCRdb's copy has only in-frame clones and lacks some. The top ten clones hold 4.2% of a sample with tens of thousands of clones, 90% of them seen once. The source material was peripheral blood, sampled on day 0 of AZD1222 vaccination. The origin of the receptors is an adult in good health.

The rearrangement uses TRBV13 and TRBJ2-2; 7 positions agree with TRBD1. Germline values: CDR1 PRHDT, CDR2 FYEKMQ (reference sequence). The CDR3 length is 16 residues. V lost 3 bases to trimming and J lost 5 bases; unmatched junction nucleotides: 9. The CDR3 protein is CASSFPGQATTGELFF. The CDR3 DNA is TGTGCCAGCAGCTTCCCTGGACAGGCAACTACCGGGGAGCTGTTTTTT.

The V call is TRBV30, the J call TRBJ1-1, with D tentatively TRBD1 (6 bases). CDR3 length: 13 residues. The V gene lost 8 bases and the J gene lost 1 base, with 14 bases spanning the gap. Germline V gene lookup returns CDR1 GTSNPN and CDR2 SVGIG (reference sequence). This CDR3 is CATLGGENTEAFF. Here the CDR3 DNA reads TGTGCCACGTTAGGGGGTGAGAACACTGAAGCTTTCTTT. Full variable domain (rest looked up from reference TRBV30 and TRBJ1-1): SQTIHQWPATLVQPVGSPLSLECTVEGTSNPNLYWYRQAAGRGLQLLFYSVGIGQISSEVPQNLSASRPQDRQFILSSKKLLLSDSGFYLCATLGGENTEAFFGQGTRLTVV.

The chain carries TRBV19 and TRBJ2-5; 10 bases are a match to TRBD2. Germline V gene sequence: CDR1 LNHDA, CDR2 SQIVND (reference sequence). The CDR3 consists of 15 residues. J was trimmed by 2 bases and V by 5 bases; bases with no gene match: 5. CDR3 protein: CASSVGLAVQETQYF. The CDR3 nucleotides read TGTGCCAGTAGTGTAGGACTAGCGGTACAAGAGACCCAGTACTTC.

The rearrangement joins TRBV10-3 to TRBJ1-4; D is undetermined. CDR3 length: 15 amino acids. The germline V gene encodes CDR1 ENHRY and CDR2 SYGVKD. V lost 0 bases and J 7 bases, leaving 12 bases between the germline ends. The CDR3 DNA sequence: TGTGCCATCAGTGAGTCGGGTAGAAAAAGTGAAAAACTGTTTTTT. Residues: CAISESGRKSEKLFF.

CDR3 coding DNA: TGTGCCAGCAGCTCCGGGACAGGGATCTATGGCTACACCTTC. Translating it yields CASSSGTGIYGYTF. The chain couples TRBV5-4 to TRBJ1-2, with 9 positions matching TRBD1. Germline-derived CDR1 and CDR2 are SGHNT and YYREEE (reference sequence). The length of the CDR3 is 14 residues. Unmatched junction bases numbered 4, after V lost 3 bases and J lost 4 bases.

This chain joins TRBV4-2 and TRBJ1-5; D is perhaps TRBD1 (5 bases). The V gene's germline CDR1 is LGHNA and CDR2 YNFKEQ. V lost 3 bases, J lost 9 bases, and 15 bases lay in between. The CDR3 is 14 amino acids. The CDR3 nucleotides are TGTGCCAGCAGCCACCTTGAGGAGGGGAGGCCCCAGCATTTT. Its translation is CASSHLEEGRPQHF.

DNA for the CDR3: TGCGCCAGCAGCCAAGGTAAAGGGGGAATCGTCGGCTACGAGCAGTACTTC. It specifies CASSQGKGGIVGYEQYF. V is TRBV4-1 and J is TRBJ2-7, with D possibly matching TRBD1 (6 bases). V was shortened by 1 base and J by 3 bases, with 19 bases between the two germline ends. The germline gives CDR1 MGHRA, CDR2 YSYEKL. The CDR3 is 17 residues long.

This clone was picked up one time. The gene calls are TRBV7-3 and TRBJ1-1; D gene ambiguous. This CDR3 is built from 16 residues. V lost 4 bases and J 5 bases, leaving 20 bases between the germline ends. The V gene's germline CDR1 is SGHTA and CDR2 FQGTGA. CDR3 nucleotide sequence: TGTGCCAGCAGCTCCCGCGCGGGCTCCTCAGGAACTGAAGCTTTCTTT. It encodes CASSSRAGSSGTEAFF.

In its sample, this clone was seen once. The gene calls are TRBV7-9 and TRBJ2-1; 11 bases map to TRBD2. CDR1 and CDR2 (germline): SEHNR, FQNEAQ (reference sequence). The CDR3 runs 15 residues. Unmatched junction bases numbered 7, after V lost 5 bases and J lost 7 bases. The CDR3 loop is CASSRGTSGGNEQFF. CDR3 nucleotide sequence: TGTGCCAGCAGCAGAGGGACTAGCGGCGGTAATGAGCAGTTCTTC.

The chain recombines TRBV10-3 with TRBJ2-7; 10 bases are a match to TRBD1. From germline, CDR1 is ENHRY and CDR2 SYGVKD. The V gene end was trimmed by 6 bases and the J gene end by 3 bases; junction bases not matched to a gene: 5. The CDR3 has 14 residues. CDR3 DNA sequence: TGTGCCATCAGGACAGGGGGCACTGACTACGAGCAGTACTTC. Translated, it gives CAIRTGGTDYEQYF.

V usage is TRBV11-2 and J usage is TRBJ1-2, with TRBD1 as a possible D gene (5 bases). Trimming pared 5 bases from V and 8 bases from J, leaving 18 bases between. This CDR3 spans 14 amino acids. Per germline, CDR1 SGHAT and CDR2 FQNNGV. In nucleotides, the CDR3 is TGTGCCAGCAGCCCCGGCGGCAGGGATCCGGGCTACACCTTC. As protein: CASSPGGRDPGYTF. The full variable domain, with the rest looked up from reference TRBV11-2 and TRBJ1-2, is EAGVAQSPRYKIIEKRQSVAFWCNPISGHATLYWYQQILGQGPKLLIQFQNNGVVDDSQLPKDRFSAERLKGVDSTLKIQPAKLEDSAVYLCASSPGGRDPGYTFGSGTRLTVV.

This chain links TRBV6-2 or TRBV6-3 with TRBJ1-4, with 7 bases lining up with TRBD1. V dropped 4 bases and J dropped 5; count of bases not matched to a gene: 22. Germline V gene lookup returns CDR1 MNHEY and CDR2 SVGEGT. There are 20 residues in the CDR3. The CDR3 loop reads CASSFRRPPGQQLKNEKLFF. The DNA of the CDR3 is TGTGCCAGCAGTTTTCGCCGTCCCCCGGGACAGCAATTAAAGAATGAAAAACTGTTTTTT.

The chain is built from TRBV11-2 and TRBJ2-5; tentative D call: TRBD2 (5 bases). Germline CDR1 is SGHAT and CDR2 is FQNNGV. V lost 1 base and J 4 bases, leaving 13 bases between the germline ends. The CDR3 consists of 15 residues. This CDR3 is CASSLGTGKAETQYF. CDR3 DNA sequence: TGTGCCAGCAGCTTAGGTACGGGAAAGGCAGAGACCCAGTACTTC.

The chain links TRBV2 to TRBJ1-6; D is ambiguous. V was pared by 2 bases and J by 1 base, with 9 bases between. The length of the CDR3 is 16 residues. CDR1 is SNHLY and CDR2 is FYNNEI in the germline V gene. The DNA for the CDR3 is TGTGCCAGCAGTGAATCCGGTGGATCCTATAATTCACCCCTCCACTTT. It specifies CASSESGGSYNSPLHF. The full variable domain, in which reference TRBV2 and TRBJ1-6 provide the parts outside the CDR3, is EPEVTQTPSHQVTQMGQEVILRCVPISNHLYFYWYRQILGQKVEFLVSFYNNEISEKSEIFDDQFSVERPDGSNFTLKIRSTKLEDSAMYFCASSESGGSYNSPLHFGNGTRLTVT.

This chain links TRBV6-5 with TRBJ2-7; 9 bases are a match to TRBD2. Per germline, CDR1 MNHEY and CDR2 SVGAGI. The J segment lost 4 bases and the V segment lost 5 bases, leaving 6 bases of the junction unmatched. This CDR3 spans 14 amino acids. Here the CDR3 DNA reads TGTGCCAGCAGTCCAAGCGGGAGGTGGTACGAGCAGTACTTC. This translates into CASSPSGRWYEQYF.

The rearrangement joins TRBV6-4 to TRBJ1-1; 12 bases map to TRBD1. The trim removed 6 bases at V and 6 bases at J, leaving 5 bases unmatched. This CDR3 has 14 amino acids. The germline V gene has CDR1 MRHNA and CDR2 SNTAGT. The CDR3 here is CASRPGQGAPEAFF. The CDR3 bases are TGTGCCAGCAGGCCGGGACAGGGGGCCCCTGAAGCTTTCTTT.

This chain uses TRBV7-3 with TRBJ1-6; D not resolved. This CDR3 spans 14 amino acids. Germline V lookup: CDR1 SGHTA, CDR2 FQGTGA. The V end lost 2 bases, the J end lost 0 bases, and 2 bases lay between the germline ends. The DNA of the CDR3 is TGTGCCAGCAGCTTAGGCTCCTATAATTCACCCCTCCACTTT. Its protein is CASSLGSYNSPLHF. The entire variable domain, with the rest obtained from reference TRBV7-3 and TRBJ1-6, is as follows: GAGVSQTPSNKVTEKGKYVELRCDPISGHTALYWYRQSLGQGPEFLIYFQGTGAADDSGLPNDRFFAVRPEGSVSTLKIQRTERGDSAVYLCASSLGSYNSPLHFGNGTRLTVT.

The chain carries TRBV5-5 and TRBJ1-5; the D is unclear. In germline, CDR1 is SGHKS, CDR2 YYEKEE (reference sequence). The CDR3 contains 14 residues. V was shortened by 1 base and J by 0 bases, with 5 bases between the two germline ends. CDR3 in amino acids: CASSLWDSNQPQHF. In DNA form, the CDR3 reads TGTGCCAGCAGCTTGTGGGATAGCAATCAGCCCCAGCATTTT.

This clone was recorded only once. V gene TRBV25-1 combines with J gene TRBJ2-1; D unresolved. Germline V gene lookup returns CDR1 MGHDK and CDR2 SYGVNS. CDR3 length equals 12 residues. V was trimmed by 3 bases and J by 8 bases, leaving 8 bases between them. In DNA, the CDR3 is TGTGCCAGCAGTGAGGAATGGGATGAGCAGTTCTTC. It yields the protein CASSEEWDEQFF. Full variable domain (missing parts from reference TRBV25-1 and TRBJ2-1): EADIYQTPRYLVIGTGKKITLECSQTMGHDKMYWYQQDPGMELHLIHYSYGVNSTEKGDLSSESTVSRIRTEHFPLTLESARPSHTSQYLCASSEEWDEQFFGPGTRLTVL.

The rearrangement links TRBV5-4 to TRBJ1-2; 8 bases align to TRBD1. Germline V CDR1 and CDR2: SGHNT, YYREEE (reference sequence). Trimming took 4 bases from V and 2 from J; bases not matched to a gene: 4. This CDR3 has 14 amino acids. The CDR3 loop is CASSPAGGNYGYTF. The CDR3 bases are TGTGCCAGCAGCCCCGCAGGGGGCAACTATGGCTACACCTTC. The full variable domain, its missing parts supplied by reference TRBV5-4 and TRBJ1-2, is ETGVTQSPTHLIKTRGQQVTLRCSSQSGHNTVSWYQQALGQGPQFIFQYYREEENGRGNFPPRFSGLQFPNYSSELNVNALELDDSALYLCASSPAGGNYGYTFGSGTRLTVV.

This rearrangement joins TRBV5-1 to TRBJ1-5; D possibly corresponds to TRBD1 (5 bases). The ends were cut back, 4 bases at V and 5 bases at J, with 13 bases in the middle. The CDR3 loop spans 14 amino acids. CDR1 is SGHRS and CDR2 is YFSETQ in the germline V gene. CDR3 in amino acids: CASSPGLGDQPQHF. For the CDR3, the DNA is TGCGCCAGCAGCCCGGGACTGGGAGATCAGCCCCAGCATTTT. Based on the CDR3 plus reference TRBV5-1 and TRBJ1-5, the full variable domain is KAGVTQTPRYLIKTRGQQVTLSCSPISGHRSVSWYQQTPGQGLQFLFEYFSETQRNKGNFPGRFSGRQFSNSRSEMNVSTLELGDSALYLCASSPGLGDQPQHFGDGTRLSIL.

This chain joins TRBV5-1 and TRBJ1-6; D uncertain. The CDR3 has 13 residues. Germline V gene data show CDR1 as SGHRS and CDR2 as YFSETQ. The V gene lost 1 base and the J gene lost 13 bases, with 12 bases spanning the gap. CDR3 amino acids: CASSLYPPDPLHF. The CDR3 DNA is TGCGCCAGCAGCTTGTATCCTCCGGATCCCCTCCACTTT. The variable domain in full, with the rest retrieved from reference TRBV5-1 and TRBJ1-6, is KAGVTQTPRYLIKTRGQQVTLSCSPISGHRSVSWYQQTPGQGLQFLFEYFSETQRNKGNFPGRFSGRQFSNSRSEMNVSTLELGDSALYLCASSLYPPDPLHFGNGTRLTVT.

The chain employs TRBV6-6 and TRBJ1-2, with 8 nucleotides matching TRBD1. Per the germline V gene, CDR1 is MNHNY and CDR2 is SVGAGI (reference sequence). J was trimmed by 6 bases and V by 5 bases; bases with no gene match: 11. There are 15 residues in the CDR3. This CDR3 is CASSNRGQGMDGYTF. The CDR3, as DNA: TGTGCCAGCAGTAACCGTGGACAGGGAATGGATGGCTACACCTTC.

The chain uses TRBV11-2 and TRBJ1-2, with D hard to call. Germline V gene data show CDR1 as SGHAT and CDR2 as FQNNGV. This CDR3 has 15 amino acids. V lost 0 bases and J 7 bases, leaving 15 bases between the germline ends. The CDR3 region has the DNA TGTGCCAGCAGCTTAGAACGTTCCGAATTAAGTGGCTACACCTTC. This codes for CASSLERSELSGYTF.

The rearrangement uses TRBV4-1 and TRBJ1-2; TRBD1 matches at 7 bases. Germline-derived CDR1 and CDR2 are MGHRA and YSYEKL. The V segment lost 4 bases and the J segment 4 bases; nucleotides outside the gene matches: 6. CDR3 size: 14 residues. CDR3 in amino acids: CASSPPGQTYGYTF. As DNA, the CDR3 is TGCGCCAGCAGCCCTCCGGGACAGACCTATGGCTACACCTTC.

The chain carries TRBV12-5 and TRBJ1-1; D possibly corresponds to TRBD1 (6 bases). The CDR3 has 12 amino acids. Looked up from germline, CDR1 is LGHNT and CDR2 is FRNRAP. The V and J ends lost 4 bases and 10 bases respectively, with 13 bases between them. In DNA form, the CDR3 reads TGTGCTAGTGGTTCCTTCAGGGGTTTAGCTTTCTTT. Residues: CASGSFRGLAFF. Combining the CDR3 with reference TRBV12-5 and TRBJ1-1 gives the whole variable domain DARVTQTPRHKVTEMGQEVTMRCQPILGHNTVFWYRQTMMQGLELLAYFRNRAPLDDSGMPKDRFSAEMPDATLATLKIQPSEPRDSAVYFCASGSFRGLAFFGQGTRLTVV.

The chain uses TRBV30 and TRBJ2-7; D is perhaps TRBD2 (6 bases). CDR1 is GTSNPN, CDR2 SVGIG, per germline (reference sequence). V lost 0 bases and J 5 bases, leaving 14 bases between the germline ends. The CDR3 covers 14 residues. This CDR3 reads CAWSVRAGSNEQYF. CDR3 sequence (DNA): TGTGCCTGGAGTGTACGGGCGGGGTCCAACGAGCAGTACTTC.

V and J are TRBV7-3 and TRBJ1-2; D remains ambiguous. This CDR3 region has 16 residues. Germline CDR1 SGHTA, CDR2 FQGTGA. The V gene lost 1 base and the J gene lost 0 bases, with 12 bases spanning the gap. CDR3 nucleotides: TGTGCCAGCAGCTTAAAGAAGGAAACTGCTAACTATGGCTACACCTTC. This translates into CASSLKKETANYGYTF.